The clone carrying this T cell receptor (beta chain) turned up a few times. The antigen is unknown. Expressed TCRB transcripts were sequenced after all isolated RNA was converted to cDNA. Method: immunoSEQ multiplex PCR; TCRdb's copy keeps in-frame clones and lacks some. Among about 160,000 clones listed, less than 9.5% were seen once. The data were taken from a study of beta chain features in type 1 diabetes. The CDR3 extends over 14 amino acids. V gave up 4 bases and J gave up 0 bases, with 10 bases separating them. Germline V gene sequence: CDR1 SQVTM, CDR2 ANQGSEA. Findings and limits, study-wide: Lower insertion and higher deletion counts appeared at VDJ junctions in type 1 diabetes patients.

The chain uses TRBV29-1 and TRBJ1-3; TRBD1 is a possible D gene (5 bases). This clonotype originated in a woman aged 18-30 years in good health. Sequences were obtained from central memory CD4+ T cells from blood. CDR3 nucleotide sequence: TGCAGCGTTGGGGGAGGGGACTCTGGAAACACCATATATTTT. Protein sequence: CSVGGGDSGNTIYF.